The clone carrying this T cell receptor (beta chain) was picked up one time. Its antigen is still unknown. The CDR3 extends over 15 amino acids. With 4 bases removed from V and 4 bases from J, the gap between germline ends came to 17 bases. CDR1 is SGHRS, CDR2 YFSETQ, per germline. Libraries were prepared by immunoSEQ multiplex PCR; TCRdb keeps only in-frame clonotypes and omits some of them. In the table there are 25,000 to 35,000 clones, 80% to 90% of which are singletons. These data originate in a study of PD-1 blockade in classical Hodgkin lymphoma. Time point in this sample: cycle 4 day 1 (C4D1), after six to seven weeks of nivolumab. Each of the patients experienced relapse following autologous stem cell transplantation, and their brentuximab vedotin exposure differed. Out of thawed PBMCs, magnetic negative selection purified CD4+ T cells. Study observations and caveats: Exclusion removed patients who began nivolumab under 1 year after ASCT. At C4D1, TCR diversity had climbed significantly for CD4+ cells, though not for CD8+ cells.

This chain uses TRBV5-1 with TRBJ1-1, with D possibly TRBD1 on 5 matching bases. The sample consisted of CD4+ T cells from blood, taken before the fourth cycle of nivolumab. The clonotype comes from a human donor with classical Hodgkin lymphoma. In DNA, the CDR3 is TGCGCCAGCAGCCCCCACGGGGACGGGGGCACTGAAGCTTTCTTT. It is translated as CASSPHGDGGTEAFF.